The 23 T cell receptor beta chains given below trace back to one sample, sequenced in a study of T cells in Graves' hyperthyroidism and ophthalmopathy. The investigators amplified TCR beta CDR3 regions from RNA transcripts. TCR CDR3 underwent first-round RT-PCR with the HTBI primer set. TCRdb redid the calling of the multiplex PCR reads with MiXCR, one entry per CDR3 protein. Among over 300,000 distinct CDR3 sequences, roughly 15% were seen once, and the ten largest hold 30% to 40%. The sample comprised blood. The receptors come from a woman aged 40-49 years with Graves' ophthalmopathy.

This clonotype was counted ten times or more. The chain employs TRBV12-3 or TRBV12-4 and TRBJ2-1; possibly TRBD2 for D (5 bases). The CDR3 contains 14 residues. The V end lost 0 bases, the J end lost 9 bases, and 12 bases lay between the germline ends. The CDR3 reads CASSLARGRGEQFF. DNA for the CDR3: TGTGCCAGCAGTTTAGCTCGCGGGCGCGGTGAGCAGTTCTTC.

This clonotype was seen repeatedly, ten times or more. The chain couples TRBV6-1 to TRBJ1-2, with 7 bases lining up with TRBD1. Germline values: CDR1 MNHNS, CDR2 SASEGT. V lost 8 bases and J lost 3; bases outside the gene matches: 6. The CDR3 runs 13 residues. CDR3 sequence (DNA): TGTGCCAGCTACAGGGGTTGGGACTATGGCTACACCTTC. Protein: CASYRGWDYGYTF.

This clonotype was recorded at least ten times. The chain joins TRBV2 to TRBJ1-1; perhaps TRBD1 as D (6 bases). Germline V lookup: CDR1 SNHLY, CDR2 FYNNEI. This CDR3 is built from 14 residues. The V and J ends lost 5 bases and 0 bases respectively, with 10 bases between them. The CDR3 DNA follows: TGTGCCAGCAGTCAGGACAGACTGAACACTGAAGCTTTCTTT. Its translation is CASSQDRLNTEAFF.

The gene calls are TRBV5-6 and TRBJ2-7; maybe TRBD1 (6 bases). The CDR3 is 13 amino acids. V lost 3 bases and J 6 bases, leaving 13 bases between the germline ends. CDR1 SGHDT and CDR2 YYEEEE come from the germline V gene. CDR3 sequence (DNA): TGTGCCAGCAGCTCCAGGGGAGTGGGCGAGCAGTACTTC. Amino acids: CASSSRGVGEQYF.

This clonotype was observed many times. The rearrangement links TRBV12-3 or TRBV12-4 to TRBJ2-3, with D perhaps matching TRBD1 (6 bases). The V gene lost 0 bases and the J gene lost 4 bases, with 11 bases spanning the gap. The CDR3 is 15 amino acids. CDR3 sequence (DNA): TGTGCCAGCAGTTTAGCAGGGGGTCGTCCAGATACGCAGTATTTT. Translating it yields CASSLAGGRPDTQYF.

The CDR3 sequence is CASSLGVGAAFF. The CDR3 DNA reads as TGCGCCAGCAGCTTGGGAGTAGGTGCAGCTTTCTTT. The rearrangement joins TRBV5-1 to TRBJ1-1; D is ambiguous. The germline gives CDR1 SGHRS, CDR2 YFSETQ. Trimming left V 0 bases short and J 10 bases short, with 10 bases between. CDR3 length: 12 amino acids.

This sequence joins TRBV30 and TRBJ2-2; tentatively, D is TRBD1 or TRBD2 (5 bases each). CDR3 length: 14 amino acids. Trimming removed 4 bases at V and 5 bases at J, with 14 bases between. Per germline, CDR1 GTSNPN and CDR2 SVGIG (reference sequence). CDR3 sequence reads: CAWTGSRWTGELFF. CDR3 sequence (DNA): TGTGCCTGGACAGGGAGTCGATGGACCGGGGAGCTGTTTTTT.

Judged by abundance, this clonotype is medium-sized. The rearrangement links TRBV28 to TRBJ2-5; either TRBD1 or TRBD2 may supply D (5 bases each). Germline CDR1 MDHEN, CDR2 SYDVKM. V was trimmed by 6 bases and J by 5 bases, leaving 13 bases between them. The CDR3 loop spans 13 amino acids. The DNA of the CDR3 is TGTGCCAGCAGGGAAGGGGAGTGGGAGACCCAGTACTTC. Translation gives CASREGEWETQYF.

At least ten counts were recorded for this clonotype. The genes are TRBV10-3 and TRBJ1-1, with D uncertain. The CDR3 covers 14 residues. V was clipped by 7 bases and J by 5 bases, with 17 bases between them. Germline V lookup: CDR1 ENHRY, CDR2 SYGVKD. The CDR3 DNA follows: TGTGCCATCAAGGGAGCCACAGTGTTTACTGAAGCTTTCTTT. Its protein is CAIKGATVFTEAFF.

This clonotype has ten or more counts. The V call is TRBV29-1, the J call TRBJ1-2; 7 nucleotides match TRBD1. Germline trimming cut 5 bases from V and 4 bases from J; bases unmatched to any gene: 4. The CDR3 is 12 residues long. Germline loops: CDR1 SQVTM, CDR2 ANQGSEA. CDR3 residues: CSVNQGGYGYTF. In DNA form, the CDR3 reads TGCAGCGTTAACCAGGGGGGCTATGGCTACACCTTC.

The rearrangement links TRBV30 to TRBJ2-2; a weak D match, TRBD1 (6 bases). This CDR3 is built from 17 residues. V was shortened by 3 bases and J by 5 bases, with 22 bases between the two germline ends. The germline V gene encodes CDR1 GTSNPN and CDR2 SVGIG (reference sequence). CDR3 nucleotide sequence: TGTGCCTGGAGGACCTCACAAAGCAAAAGGGGGACCGGGGAGCTGTTTTTT. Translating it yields CAWRTSQSKRGTGELFF.

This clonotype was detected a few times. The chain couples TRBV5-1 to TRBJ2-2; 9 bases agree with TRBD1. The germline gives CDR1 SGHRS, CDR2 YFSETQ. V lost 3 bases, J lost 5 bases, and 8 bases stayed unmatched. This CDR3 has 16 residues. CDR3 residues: CASSSVRDRETGELFF. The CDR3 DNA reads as TGCGCCAGCAGCTCGGTACGGGACAGGGAGACCGGGGAGCTGTTTTTT.

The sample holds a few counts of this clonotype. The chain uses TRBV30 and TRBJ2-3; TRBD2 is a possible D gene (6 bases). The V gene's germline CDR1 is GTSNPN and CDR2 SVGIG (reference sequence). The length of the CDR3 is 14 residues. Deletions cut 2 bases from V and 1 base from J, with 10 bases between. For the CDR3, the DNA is TGTGCCTGGAGTTGGGCTAGCGGCACAGATACGCAGTATTTT. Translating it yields CAWSWASGTDTQYF.

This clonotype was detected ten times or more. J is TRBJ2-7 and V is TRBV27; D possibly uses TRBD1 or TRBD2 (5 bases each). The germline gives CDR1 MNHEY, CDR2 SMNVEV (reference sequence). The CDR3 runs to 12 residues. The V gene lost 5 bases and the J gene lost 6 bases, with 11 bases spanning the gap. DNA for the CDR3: TGTGCCAGCAGTCCCACTAGGGGCGAGCAGTACTTC. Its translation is CASSPTRGEQYF.

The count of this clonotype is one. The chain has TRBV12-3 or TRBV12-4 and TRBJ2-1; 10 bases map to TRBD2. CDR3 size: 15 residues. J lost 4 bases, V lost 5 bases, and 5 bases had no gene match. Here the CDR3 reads CASSQGTSAYNEQFF. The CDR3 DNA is TGTGCCAGCAGTCAGGGGACTAGCGCTTACAATGAGCAGTTCTTC.

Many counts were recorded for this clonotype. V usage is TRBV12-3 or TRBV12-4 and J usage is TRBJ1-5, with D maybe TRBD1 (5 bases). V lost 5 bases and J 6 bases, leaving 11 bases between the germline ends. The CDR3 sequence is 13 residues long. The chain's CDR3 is CASSDRGGQPQHF. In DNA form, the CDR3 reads TGTGCCAGCAGTGATCGGGGGGGTCAGCCCCAGCATTTT.

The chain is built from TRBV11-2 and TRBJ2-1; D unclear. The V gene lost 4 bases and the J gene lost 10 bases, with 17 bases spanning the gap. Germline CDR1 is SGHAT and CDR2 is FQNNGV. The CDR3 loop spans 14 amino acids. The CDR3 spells CASSYLEYRVEQFF. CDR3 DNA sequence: TGTGCCAGCAGCTACTTAGAATATCGCGTGGAGCAGTTCTTC.

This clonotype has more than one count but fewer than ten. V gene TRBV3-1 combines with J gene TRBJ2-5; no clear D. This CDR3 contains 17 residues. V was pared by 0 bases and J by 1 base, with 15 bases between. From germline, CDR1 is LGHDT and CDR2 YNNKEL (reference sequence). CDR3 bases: TGTGCCAGCAGCCAAGATAGTGGCGCGGTGGGCCAAGAGACCCAGTACTTC. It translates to CASSQDSGAVGQETQYF.

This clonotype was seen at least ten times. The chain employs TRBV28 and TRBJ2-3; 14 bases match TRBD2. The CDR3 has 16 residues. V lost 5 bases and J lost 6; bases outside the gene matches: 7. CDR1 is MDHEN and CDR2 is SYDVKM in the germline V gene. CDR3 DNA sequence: TGTGCCAGCAGTGCCAGACTAGCGGGAGGGCGGGATACGCAGTATTTT. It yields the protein CASSARLAGGRDTQYF.

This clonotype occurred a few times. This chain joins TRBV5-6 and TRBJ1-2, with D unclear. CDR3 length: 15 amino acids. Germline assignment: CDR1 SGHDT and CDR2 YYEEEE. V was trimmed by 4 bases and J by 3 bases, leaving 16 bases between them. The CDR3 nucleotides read TGTGCCAGCAGCCGACCGGCGCGGGTTGACTATGGCTACACCTTC. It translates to CASSRPARVDYGYTF.

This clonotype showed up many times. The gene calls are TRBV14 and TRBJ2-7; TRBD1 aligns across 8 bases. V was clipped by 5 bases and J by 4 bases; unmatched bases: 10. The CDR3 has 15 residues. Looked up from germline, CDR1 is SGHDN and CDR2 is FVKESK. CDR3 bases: TGTGCCAGCAGCAGAACAGGGGGGTCCTTTTACGAGCAGTACTTC. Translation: CASSRTGGSFYEQYF.

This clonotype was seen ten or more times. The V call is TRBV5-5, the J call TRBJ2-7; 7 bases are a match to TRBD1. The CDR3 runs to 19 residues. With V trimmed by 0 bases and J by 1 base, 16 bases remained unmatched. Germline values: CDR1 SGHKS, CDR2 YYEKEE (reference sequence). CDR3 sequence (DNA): TGTGCCAGCAGCTTGGCCCTGACAGGGTTCGGAGGTGTATCCTACGAGCAGTACTTC. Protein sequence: CASSLALTGFGGVSYEQYF. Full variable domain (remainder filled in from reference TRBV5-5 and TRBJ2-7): DAGVTQSPTHLIKTRGQQVTLRCSPISGHKSVSWYQQVLGQGPQFIFQYYEKEERGRGNFPDRFSARQFPNYSSELNVNALLLGDSALYLCASSLALTGFGGVSYEQYFGPGTRLTVT.

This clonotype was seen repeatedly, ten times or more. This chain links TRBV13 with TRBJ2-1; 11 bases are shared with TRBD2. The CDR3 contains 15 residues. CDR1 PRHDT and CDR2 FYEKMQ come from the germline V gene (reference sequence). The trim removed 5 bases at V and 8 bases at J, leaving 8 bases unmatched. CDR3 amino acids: CASSLSGGGFYEQFF. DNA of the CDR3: TGTGCCAGCAGCCTTAGCGGGGGGGGTTTTTATGAGCAGTTCTTC.